The source of this T cell receptor (beta chain) is a study of blood T cell repertoires in COVID-19. Study information: Sites in the United States, Italy and Spain provided acute and convalescent COVID-19 samples.

Assay used: immunoSEQ multiplex PCR; TCRdb lists only in-frame clones, some missing. The top ten hold 5.1% of the sample, which has approximately 280,000 clones, approximately 85% seen once. CDR3 length: 15 amino acids. In germline, CDR1 is LNHDA, CDR2 SQIVND (reference sequence). V was clipped by 4 bases and J by 1 base; unmatched bases: 3. Specimen: peripheral blood. The gene calls are TRBV19 and TRBJ2-3; TRBD1 matches 9 bases. This TCR derives from a man over 45 with active or convalescent COVID-19. This CDR3 reads CASSRRDRGTDTQYF. The DNA for the CDR3 is TGTGCCAGTAGTAGGAGGGACAGGGGCACAGATACGCAGTATTTT.